One TCR beta chain is described in this entry. The data originate from a study of blood T cell repertoires in COVID-19. About the research overall: Material from acute and convalescent COVID-19 was sourced from the United States, Italy and Spain. PBMCs, B-cell-depleted T cells, or T cells provided the cDNA or gDNA that made up the material.

Authors' processing steps: It was from reference gene primer amplification that nucleated cell counts were estimated. The data were produced by immunoSEQ multiplex PCR, yet TCRdb's version contains in-frame clones alone and is incomplete. V and J calls and clone size are given by that table; D and trimming were obtained from the DNA. The table shows over 200,000 clones, with around three quarters occurring only once. Germline V gene lookup returns CDR1 MNHEY and CDR2 SVGAGI. V lost 6 bases to trimming and J lost 4 bases; unmatched junction nucleotides: 8. The CDR3 spans 14 residues. Source material: peripheral blood. This chain links TRBV6-5 with TRBJ2-5; 7 bases agree with TRBD2. This receptor was identified in a woman of 80 years or more with acute or convalescent COVID-19. The CDR3 nucleotides are TGTGCCAGCAGACGGACTAGTGGGCGAGAGACCCAGTACTTC. It specifies CASRRTSGRETQYF.